Following are 21 T cell receptor beta chains from one sample sequenced in a study of T cells in Graves' hyperthyroidism and ophthalmopathy (dated by TCRdb to between 2018 and 2021). Library preparation employed multiplex PCR. The run used an Illumina HiSeq 2000. The TCR beta CDR3 regions were amplified from the RNA transcripts. For the first round of RT-PCR on the TCR CDR3, the HTBI primer set was used together with the Qiagen OneStep RT-PCR kit. TCRdb itself trimmed the public reads at Q25 with fastp, ran MiXCR and retained productive beta chains. Records with the same CDR3 protein are collapsed into one entry carrying the most frequent genes and DNA. This sample lists 200,000 to 250,000 distinct CDR3 sequences; around 25% were detected once. About 40% of the sample rests with the top ten. Sequenced sample: blood. The receptors stem from a woman in her thirties or forties with Graves' ophthalmopathy.

The V gene is TRBV24-1, the J gene TRBJ2-5; 14 bases align to TRBD2. The length of the CDR3 is 18 residues. Germline V gene sequence: CDR1 KGHDR, CDR2 SFDVKD. Trimming took 5 bases from V and 5 from J; bases not matched to a gene: 12. The chain's CDR3 is CATSVGRGLAGVSETQYF. CDR3 coding DNA: TGTGCCACCAGTGTGGGACGGGGACTAGCGGGAGTCTCGGAGACCCAGTACTTC.

This clonotype was counted at least ten times. The genes are TRBV4-1 and TRBJ2-5; D remains ambiguous. This CDR3 spans 14 amino acids. Trimming stripped 4 bases from V and 1 base from J, with 10 bases between. The germline gives CDR1 MGHRA, CDR2 YSYEKL. CDR3 DNA sequence: TGCGCCAGCAGCCTGAGACTGATCCAAGAGACCCAGTACTTC. This gives the protein CASSLRLIQETQYF.

The sample holds many counts of this clonotype. This chain joins TRBV6-6 and TRBJ1-6; no clear D. The CDR3 length is 12 residues. Trimming stripped 4 bases from V and 10 bases from J, with 8 bases between. Germline V gene data show CDR1 as MNHNY and CDR2 as SVGAGI (reference sequence). CDR3 sequence reads: CASSLRDSPLHF. CDR3 in DNA: TGTGCCAGCAGTTTGCGAGACTCACCCCTCCACTTT.

The chain employs TRBV12-3 or TRBV12-4 and TRBJ2-2; 11 bases fit TRBD1. After removal of 5 bases from V and 3 bases from J, the junction contained 23 bases not matched to a gene. The CDR3 is 22 residues long. CDR3: CASSLTPRFGQGARFYTGELFF. Here the CDR3 DNA reads TGTGCCAGCAGTCTAACACCTCGTTTCGGACAGGGGGCGCGGTTTTACACCGGGGAGCTGTTTTTT.

This chain connects TRBV27 to TRBJ2-7; D is ambiguous. The end of the DNA is better explained by TRBJ2-1, so the J call may be wrong. Germline CDR1 and CDR2: MNHEY and SMNVEV (reference sequence). The CDR3 loop spans 13 amino acids. CDR3: CASSLTVAYEQFF. CDR3 DNA sequence: TGTGCCAGCAGCCTAACGGTAGCCTACGAGCAGTTCTTC.

Many counts were recorded for this clonotype. This chain links TRBV20-1 with TRBJ2-2; the match to TRBD1 covers 9 bases. The CDR3 has 13 amino acids. The V gene's germline CDR1 is DFQATT and CDR2 SNEGSKA (reference sequence). Trimming removed 7 bases from V and 4 bases from J; junction bases left unmatched: 4. For the CDR3, the DNA is TGCAGTGTAACAGGGGGCTTCACCGGGGAGCTGTTTTTT. Protein: CSVTGGFTGELFF.

Ten or more counts support this clonotype. The chain links TRBV7-2 to TRBJ2-7; 7 nucleotides match TRBD2. The CDR3 covers 15 residues. Trimming cost V 0 bases and J 6 bases; bases outside gene matches: 8. Germline V gene data show CDR1 as SGHTA and CDR2 as FQGNSA. CDR3 loop: CASSLAPSGVGEQYF. The CDR3, as DNA: TGTGCCAGCAGCTTAGCGCCCAGCGGGGTCGGCGAGCAGTACTTC.

This clonotype came up many times. This chain connects TRBV28 to TRBJ1-2, with D possibly TRBD1 on 6 matching bases. CDR1 and CDR2 (germline): MDHEN, SYDVKM. This CDR3 comprises 13 residues. Deletions cut 4 bases from V and 7 bases from J, with 13 bases between. The CDR3 loop is CASSSAQGSGYTF. The CDR3 region has the DNA TGTGCCAGCAGTTCGGCACAGGGTAGTGGCTACACCTTC.

This clonotype has at least ten counts. The gene calls are TRBV5-4 and TRBJ2-5; D is perhaps TRBD1 (8 bases). The CDR3 consists of 18 residues. Germline assignment: CDR1 SGHNT and CDR2 YYREEE (reference sequence). Trimming shortened V by 1 base and J by 5 bases, and 24 bases separated the two germline ends. The chain's CDR3 is CASSLLGQATNGRETQYF. CDR3 in DNA: TGTGCCAGCAGCTTGTTGGGACAGGCTACGAACGGGAGGGAGACCCAGTACTTC.

This clonotype was seen at least ten times. The rearrangement links TRBV4-1 to TRBJ2-2; TRBD2 matches at 7 bases. The CDR3 contains 17 residues. V gave up 4 bases and J gave up 4 bases; unmatched junction bases: 12. Germline CDR1 and CDR2: MGHRA and YSYEKL. CDR3 bases: TGCGCCAGCAGCCTCGGGGGGTACCAGGGCATCACCGGGGAGCTGTTTTTT. It translates to CASSLGGYQGITGELFF.

This clonotype was counted many times. The chain is built from TRBV2 and TRBJ2-7; TRBD2 might be the D (5 bases). Germline loops: CDR1 SNHLY, CDR2 FYNNEI. This CDR3 contains 15 residues. Between the trimmed V and J ends, which lost 3 bases and 0 bases, there was a span of 12 bases. As DNA, the CDR3 is TGTGCCAGCAGTGAGGGAGATAGGAACTCCTACGAGCAGTACTTC. Protein: CASSEGDRNSYEQYF. The whole variable domain, remainder taken from reference TRBV2 and TRBJ2-7, is EPEVTQTPSHQVTQMGQEVILRCVPISNHLYFYWYRQILGQKVEFLVSFYNNEISEKSEIFDDQFSVERPDGSNFTLKIRSTKLEDSAMYFCASSEGDRNSYEQYFGPGTRLTVT.

The J gene is TRBJ1-1, the V gene TRBV28; D is unresolved. The CDR3 consists of 14 residues. The germline V gene encodes CDR1 MDHEN and CDR2 SYDVKM. Deletions cut 6 bases from V and 0 bases from J, with 11 bases between. The CDR3 region is CASRVTPMNTEAFF. In DNA, the CDR3 is TGTGCCAGCAGAGTGACACCCATGAACACTGAAGCTTTCTTT.

In this sample, this clonotype turned up many times. The V gene is TRBV10-2, the J gene TRBJ2-7, with D tentatively TRBD2 (5 bases). The CDR3 loop spans 17 amino acids. The germline CDR1 and CDR2 sequences are WSHSY and SAAADI. Trimming took off 5 bases at V and 0 bases at J, with 20 bases between the two ends. The CDR3 bases are TGCGCCAGCAGTTCCCCCCTATACGGGGAGAGCTCCTACGAGCAGTACTTC. This gives the protein CASSSPLYGESSYEQYF.

In its sample, this clonotype was seen many times. The gene calls are TRBV7-9 and TRBJ2-7, with D uncertain. This CDR3 comprises 16 residues. Trimming stripped 5 bases from V and 3 bases from J, with 20 bases between. Looked up from germline, CDR1 is SEHNR and CDR2 is FQNEAQ (reference sequence). The CDR3 coding sequence is TGTGCCAGCAGCCCAACTCAGACAAAGAACTTCTACGAGCAGTACTTC. Translation gives CASSPTQTKNFYEQYF.

The V and J genes are TRBV11-2 and TRBJ2-5; TRBD2 matches 13 bases. Germline lookup yields CDR1 SGHAT and CDR2 FQNNGV. The V segment lost 1 base and the J segment 2 bases; nucleotides outside the gene matches: 7. There are 18 residues in the CDR3. The CDR3 region is CASSLVLAGGTGQETQYF. The DNA of the CDR3 is TGTGCCAGCAGCTTAGTACTAGCGGGAGGGACGGGGCAAGAGACCCAGTACTTC.

This clonotype was detected many times. This chain connects TRBV6-1 to TRBJ1-1, with 8 bases matching TRBD1. The CDR3 contains 14 residues. Per the germline V gene, CDR1 is MNHNS and CDR2 is SASEGT. Unmatched junction bases numbered 5, after V lost 6 bases and J lost 2 bases. The CDR3 region is CASRRDRINTEAFF. CDR3 DNA: TGTGCCAGCAGAAGGGACAGGATAAACACTGAAGCTTTCTTT.

In its sample, this clonotype was seen many times. The V gene is TRBV28, the J gene TRBJ2-7, with TRBD2 as a possible D gene (5 bases). Trimming took 5 bases from V and 0 from J, leaving 8 bases between them. CDR1 and CDR2 (germline): MDHEN, SYDVKM. The CDR3 has 13 residues. The CDR3 reads CASSAGYSYEQYF. CDR3 bases: TGTGCCAGCAGTGCGGGTTACTCCTACGAGCAGTACTTC.

This clonotype was seen at least ten times. The chain couples TRBV18 to TRBJ1-1; a weak D match, TRBD1 (5 bases). This CDR3 is 13 amino acids long. Trimming shortened V by 4 bases and J by 4 bases, and 10 bases separated the two germline ends. Germline lookup yields CDR1 KGHSH and CDR2 LQKENI. The CDR3: CASSLREATEAFF. CDR3 DNA sequence: TGTGCCAGCTCACTCAGGGAGGCCACTGAAGCTTTCTTT.

This clonotype has a count of ten or more. The J gene is TRBJ2-7, the V gene TRBV6-1; 10 bases fit TRBD1. CDR1 and CDR2 from the germline V gene are MNHNS and SASEGT. V shed 5 bases and J 2 bases; nucleotides not matched to a gene: 3. The CDR3 loop spans 14 amino acids. For the CDR3, the DNA is TGTGCCAGCAGTCCGACAGGGGGCCCCTACGAGCAGTACTTC. Its protein is CASSPTGGPYEQYF.

The rearrangement links TRBV12-5 to TRBJ2-5; TRBD1 matches 12 bases. The length of the CDR3 is 17 residues. Trimming cost V 0 bases and J 6 bases; bases outside gene matches: 8. The germline V gene encodes CDR1 LGHNT and CDR2 FRNRAP. The CDR3 DNA reads as TGTGCTAGTGGTTTGGTACAAGGGACAGGGGGCATGAAGACCCAGTACTTC. This gives the protein CASGLVQGTGGMKTQYF.

This clonotype was recorded many times. V usage is TRBV5-6 and J usage is TRBJ2-5; D is perhaps TRBD1 (5 bases). V lost 1 base to trimming and J lost 2 bases, with 15 bases between them. Per germline, CDR1 SGHDT and CDR2 YYEEEE. This CDR3 spans 16 amino acids. The CDR3: CASSLFGQKLQETQYF. In DNA form, the CDR3 reads TGTGCCAGCAGCTTGTTTGGACAAAAGTTACAAGAGACCCAGTACTTC.